Shown below are 25 T cell receptor beta chains from a single sample sequenced in a study of T cell responses to AZD1222 COVID-19 vaccine. The assay was immunoSEQ multiplex PCR, and TCRdb's table has in-frame clones only and misses some. The data show around 170,000 clones, 88% seen once. The input for sequencing was peripheral blood, taken 28 days after the second AZD1222 dose. Receptor source: an adult who received the AZD1222 COVID-19 vaccine.

V gene TRBV11-3 combines with J gene TRBJ2-3, with no clear D. Trimming shortened V by 4 bases and J by 4 bases, and 9 bases separated the two germline ends. Germline CDR1 SGHNT, CDR2 YENEEA. This CDR3 spans 13 amino acids. CDR3 DNA: TGTGCCAGCAGCTCTAGGTTCCCAGATACGCAGTATTTT. Translated, it gives CASSSRFPDTQYF.

The chain links TRBV5-3 to TRBJ2-6; the D is unclear. TRBV5-3 is an ORF; its function is uncertain. Trimming took 10 bases from V and 2 from J, leaving 13 bases between them. The CDR3 loop spans 14 amino acids. DNA for the CDR3: TGTGCCTTCCTCCCCGGGCCTGGGGCCAACGTCCTGACTTTC. Translation gives CAFLPGPGANVLTF.

This rearrangement joins TRBV6-5 to TRBJ1-3; a possible D gene is TRBD1 (5 bases). There are 14 residues in the CDR3. The V gene's germline CDR1 is MNHEY and CDR2 SVGAGI. V gave up 7 bases and J gave up 1 base, with 11 bases separating them. CDR3 in DNA: TGTGCCAGCATGGACATAGCTTCTGGAAACACCATATATTTT. It codes for CASMDIASGNTIYF.

The chain is built from TRBV18 and TRBJ1-2; no clear D. There are 13 residues in the CDR3. V was trimmed by 2 bases and J by 4 bases, leaving 8 bases between them. CDR1 KGHSH and CDR2 LQKENI come from the germline V gene. The CDR3 nucleotides are TGTGCCAGCTCACCAAGTGGGCGCTATGGCTACACCTTC. Its translation: CASSPSGRYGYTF.

The genes are TRBV4-2 and TRBJ1-6, with a weak D call TRBD1 (5 bases). The V and J ends lost 0 bases and 7 bases respectively, with 10 bases between them. Germline CDR1 is LGHNA and CDR2 is YNFKEQ. This CDR3 has 15 residues. The CDR3 is CASSQDPGGNSPLHF. The CDR3 bases are TGTGCCAGCAGCCAAGATCCGGGGGGAAATTCACCCCTCCACTTT.

The rearrangement links TRBV3-1 (or the pseudogene TRBV3-2) to TRBJ1-6, with 7 bases that match TRBD1. The CDR3 is 15 residues long. Trimming cost V 3 bases and J 5 bases; bases outside gene matches: 4. Germline V lookup: CDR1 LGHDT, CDR2 YNNKEL (reference sequence). The CDR3 sequence: CASSHSGTDNSPLHF. DNA of the CDR3: TGTGCCAGCAGCCACTCCGGGACAGATAATTCACCCCTCCACTTT.

The V call is TRBV7-9, the J call TRBJ2-7; the D gene is possibly TRBD1 (5 bases). This CDR3 has 15 amino acids. Germline-derived CDR1 and CDR2 are SEHNR and FQNEAQ (reference sequence). Trimming cost V 2 bases and J 6 bases, with 17 bases left between them. CDR3 region: CASSLQTGSLSEQYF. CDR3 coding DNA: TGTGCCAGCAGCTTACAAACAGGTAGTCTATCCGAGCAGTACTTC.

The J gene is TRBJ1-2, the V gene TRBV3-1 (or the pseudogene TRBV3-2); D is unclear. The CDR3 contains 15 residues. CDR1 and CDR2 from the germline V gene are LGHDT and YNNKEL (reference sequence). The V and J ends lost 0 bases and 7 bases respectively, with 15 bases between them. CDR3 in amino acids: CASSQEAPGVAGYTF. The CDR3 region has the DNA TGTGCCAGCAGCCAAGAGGCTCCGGGAGTAGCTGGCTACACCTTC.

This chain links TRBV27 with TRBJ2-7; D may be TRBD1 (5 bases). The CDR3 spans 15 residues. The V gene lost 6 bases and the J gene lost 2 bases, with 17 bases spanning the gap. CDR1 and CDR2 (germline): MNHEY, SMNVEV (reference sequence). The CDR3 loop is CASRITGVDPYEQYF. The CDR3 DNA follows: TGTGCCAGCAGAATCACAGGAGTGGATCCCTACGAGCAGTACTTC.

The chain uses TRBV3-1 (or the pseudogene TRBV3-2) and TRBJ2-7; 9 bases are a match to TRBD2. CDR3 size: 15 residues. Germline V CDR1 and CDR2: LGHDT, YNNKEL (reference sequence). Trimming took 6 bases from V and 5 from J; bases not matched to a gene: 11. CDR3 protein: CASSEDLAGKNEQYF. The CDR3 coding sequence is TGTGCCAGCAGTGAGGACCTAGCGGGGAAGAACGAGCAGTACTTC.

CDR3 residues: CASSSNTQYF. For the CDR3, the DNA is TGTGCCAGCTCCTCAAATACGCAGTATTTT. This chain connects TRBV12-3 or TRBV12-4 to TRBJ2-3; D gene unclear. There are 10 residues in the CDR3. The V end lost 8 bases, the J end lost 7 bases, and 7 bases lay between the germline ends.

The chain joins TRBV4-3 to TRBJ2-7, with TRBD2 identical over 7 bases. The CDR3 loop spans 14 amino acids. Germline V CDR1 and CDR2: LGHNA, YSLEER. The trim removed 4 bases at V and 3 bases at J, leaving 6 bases unmatched. The CDR3 sequence is CASSRASGYYEQYF. CDR3 in DNA: TGCGCCAGCAGCCGGGCTAGCGGTTACTACGAGCAGTACTTC.

This chain joins TRBV29-1 and TRBJ1-5, with D perhaps matching TRBD1 (5 bases). The CDR3 runs to 16 residues. Germline CDR1 SQVTM, CDR2 ANQGSEA. Trimming removed 3 bases from V and 2 bases from J, with 17 bases in between. The CDR3 loop reads CSVDWVGGVGNQPQHF. The CDR3 nucleotides are TGCAGCGTTGATTGGGTCGGAGGGGTGGGCAATCAGCCCCAGCATTTT.

The rearrangement uses TRBV18 and TRBJ1-2, with D hard to call. The V and J ends lost 2 bases and 0 bases respectively, with 4 bases between them. The length of the CDR3 is 13 residues. Germline CDR1 reads KGHSH; CDR2 reads LQKENI. The CDR3 region is CASSPSANYGYTF. DNA of the CDR3: TGTGCCAGCTCACCATCTGCTAACTATGGCTACACCTTC.

The rearrangement joins TRBV6-5 to TRBJ1-5; D gene unclear. Germline V lookup: CDR1 MNHEY, CDR2 SVGAGI. The ends were cut back, 1 base at V and 5 bases at J, with 15 bases in the middle. The CDR3 is made up of 16 amino acids. The CDR3: CASSYLNRPFDQPQHF. As DNA, the CDR3 is TGTGCCAGCAGTTACTTAAACCGCCCTTTTGATCAGCCCCAGCATTTT.

The chain has TRBV28 and TRBJ1-2; D perhaps matches TRBD1 (5 bases). Germline values: CDR1 MDHEN, CDR2 SYDVKM. Trimming took 6 bases from V and 6 from J, leaving 17 bases between them. The CDR3 is 14 amino acids. In nucleotides, the CDR3 is TGTGCCAGCAGACAAGAGGGCAGGGTTAATGGCTACACCTTC. Translated, it gives CASRQEGRVNGYTF.

This chain joins TRBV6-2 or TRBV6-3 and TRBJ1-2; TRBD1 matches 8 bases. Germline V gives CDR1 MNHEY, CDR2 SVGEGT. V was pared by 6 bases and J by 3 bases, with 9 bases of the junction left unmatched. CDR3 length: 15 residues. This CDR3 is CASSFSGTGDYGYTF. The CDR3 nucleotides are TGTGCCAGCAGCTTCTCAGGGACAGGTGACTATGGCTACACCTTC.

V gene TRBV14 combines with J gene TRBJ2-7, with D possibly TRBD1 on 6 matching bases. The CDR3 covers 14 residues. Trimming shortened V by 5 bases and J by 2 bases, and 13 bases separated the two germline ends. Germline loops: CDR1 SGHDN, CDR2 FVKESK. The CDR3 coding sequence is TGTGCCAGCAGCAACACAGGGAACCCCTACGAGCAGTACTTC. Amino acid sequence: CASSNTGNPYEQYF. Full variable domain (remainder filled in from reference TRBV14 and TRBJ2-7): EAGVTQFPSHSVIEKGQTVTLRCDPISGHDNLYWYRRVMGKEIKFLLHFVKESKQDESGMPNNRFLAERTGGTYSTLKVQPAELEDSGVYFCASSNTGNPYEQYFGPGTRLTVT.

This rearrangement joins TRBV7-2 to TRBJ1-6; D is perhaps TRBD1 (6 bases). V dropped 8 bases and J dropped 8 bases, with 16 bases sitting between them. This CDR3 is built from 14 residues. Germline V gene lookup returns CDR1 SGHTA and CDR2 FQGNSA. In DNA form, the CDR3 reads TGTGCCAGCGGATTCGCGTCAGGGGATTCACCCCTCCACTTT. Protein product: CASGFASGDSPLHF.

The rearrangement joins TRBV7-9 to TRBJ1-2, with a weak D call TRBD1 (6 bases). This CDR3 is 13 amino acids long. Germline lookup yields CDR1 SEHNR and CDR2 FQNEAQ (reference sequence). V was clipped by 6 bases and J by 8 bases, with 16 bases between them. The CDR3: CASSQDSPRGYTF. In nucleotides, the CDR3 is TGTGCCAGCAGTCAGGACAGCCCACGGGGCTACACCTTC.

Only one count was recorded for this clone. The rearrangement joins TRBV5-4 to TRBJ2-5; D remains ambiguous. V lost 4 bases and J lost 5, with 6 bases in between. Germline CDR1 and CDR2: SGHNT and YYREEE (reference sequence). The CDR3 is 11 residues long. This CDR3 is CASSLRETQYF. The CDR3 DNA reads as TGTGCCAGCAGCCTAAGGGAGACCCAGTACTTC.

V is TRBV14 and J is TRBJ2-2; 10 nucleotides match TRBD1. The V segment lost 5 bases and the J segment 5 bases; nucleotides outside the gene matches: 11. The CDR3 spans 17 residues. Germline lookup yields CDR1 SGHDN and CDR2 FVKESK. The CDR3, as DNA: TGTGCCAGCAGCGAATTCCCCGGACAGGGGGGGACCGGGGAGCTGTTTTTT. Protein product: CASSEFPGQGGTGELFF.

The V gene is TRBV4-2, the J gene TRBJ1-6; 9 bases are shared with TRBD1. Per germline, CDR1 LGHNA and CDR2 YNFKEQ. This CDR3 is built from 16 residues. The V and J ends lost 3 bases and 6 bases, in that order; junction bases with no gene match: 6. CDR3 bases: TGTGCCAGCAGCCAGGCCCGGACAGGGGCTAATTCACCCCTCCACTTT. Amino acids: CASSQARTGANSPLHF.

Here the CDR3 reads CASSGPGGSSYNSPLHF. CDR3 nucleotides: TGTGCCAGCAGTGGGCCCGGGGGGAGCTCCTATAATTCACCCCTCCACTTT. This chain connects TRBV2 to TRBJ1-6, with D possibly matching TRBD1 (5 bases). The CDR3 runs 17 residues. Germline assignment: CDR1 SNHLY and CDR2 FYNNEI. V dropped 4 bases and J dropped 0 bases, with 13 bases sitting between them.

This chain uses TRBV5-1 with TRBJ1-1; D might be TRBD1 (5 bases). CDR3 size: 15 residues. Germline V CDR1 and CDR2: SGHRS, YFSETQ. Deletions cut 6 bases from V and 2 bases from J, with 17 bases between. CDR3 bases: TGCGCCAGCAATCCTGCGGGGGGTCTAAACACTGAAGCTTTCTTT. Residues: CASNPAGGLNTEAFF.